One and the same sample provided the 9 T cell receptor beta chains below, sequenced in a study of blood T cell repertoires in COVID-19. Repertoires were generated with immunoSEQ multiplex PCR, while TCRdb's copy carries only in-frame clones and drops some. The table shows roughly 430,000 clones, with 70% to 90% occurring only once. Sequenced sample: PBMCs or T cells enriched from blood (not recorded which). The source is a woman in her late teens or twenties who had been exposed to COVID-19.

The rearrangement joins TRBV6-2 or TRBV6-3 to TRBJ1-1, with 10 positions matching TRBD1. Germline V gene data show CDR1 as MNHEY and CDR2 as SVGEGT. J lost 2 bases, V lost 4 bases, and 7 bases had no gene match. The CDR3 covers 16 residues. The CDR3 coding sequence is TGTGCCAGCAGTTCAAGACAGGGGGCGATTAACACTGAAGCTTTCTTT. Residues: CASSSRQGAINTEAFF.

The CDR3 reads CASSQDQPNLGFFYEQYF. The CDR3 coding sequence is TGTGCCAGCAGCCAAGATCAACCCAATCTAGGTTTTTTTTACGAGCAGTACTTC. The chain combines TRBV3-1 (or the pseudogene TRBV3-2) with TRBJ2-7; D uncertain. CDR1 and CDR2 (germline): LGHDT, YNNKEL (reference sequence). Trimming stripped 0 bases from V and 4 bases from J, with 22 bases between. CDR3 length: 18 residues.

This CDR3 is CASSGRWKSEAFF. CDR3 nucleotide sequence: TGTGCCAGCTCCGGCAGGTGGAAGTCTGAAGCTTTCTTT. The chain is built from TRBV13 and TRBJ1-1; D call uncertain. The germline CDR1 and CDR2 sequences are PRHDT and FYEKMQ (reference sequence). There are 13 residues in the CDR3. The ends were cut back, 8 bases at V and 6 bases at J, with 16 bases in the middle. The full variable domain, its missing parts supplied by reference TRBV13 and TRBJ1-1, is AAGVIQSPRHLIKEKRETATLKCYPIPRHDTVYWYQQGPGQDPQFLISFYEKMQSDKGSIPDRFSAQQFSDYHSELNMSSLELGDSALYFCASSGRWKSEAFFGQGTRLTVV.

The chain is built from TRBV7-9 and TRBJ2-1, with a tentative D call TRBD1 (6 bases). This CDR3 is 13 amino acids long. With 5 bases removed from V and 8 bases from J, the gap between germline ends came to 13 bases. The germline CDR1 and CDR2 sequences are SEHNR and FQNEAQ (reference sequence). The CDR3 coding sequence is TGTGCCAGCAGCCTAGATGGGGGCCATGAGCAGTTCTTC. Residues: CASSLDGGHEQFF.

V and J are TRBV25-1 and TRBJ1-3; 12 bases match TRBD1. Germline loops: CDR1 MGHDK, CDR2 SYGVNS. The CDR3 runs to 15 residues. After removal of 3 bases from V and 7 bases from J, the junction contained 4 bases not matched to a gene. The CDR3 nucleotides are TGTGCCAGCAGTGACCGGGACAGGGGGCCGAACACCATATATTTT. It encodes CASSDRDRGPNTIYF.

This chain connects TRBV6-1 to TRBJ2-4; tentatively, D is TRBD1 (7 bases). The CDR3 is 14 residues long. Trimming cost V 3 bases and J 6 bases, with 12 bases left between them. CDR1 MNHNS and CDR2 SASEGT come from the germline V gene. The CDR3 bases are TGTGCCAGCAGTGATAGACAGGGACTAAACATTCAGTACTTC. Protein: CASSDRQGLNIQYF.

The rearrangement joins TRBV4-2 to TRBJ1-1; TRBD1 agrees at 9 bases. Germline V gene data show CDR1 as LGHNA and CDR2 as YNFKEQ. Losses at the gene ends were 4 bases for V and 6 bases for J; bases not matched to a gene: 3. The CDR3 runs to 13 residues. The CDR3 DNA reads as TGTGCCAGCAGCCCACAGGGGGCCGCTGAAGCTTTCTTT. It specifies CASSPQGAAEAFF.

V usage is TRBV2 and J usage is TRBJ2-1, with D possibly being TRBD2 (5 bases). Germline V gives CDR1 SNHLY, CDR2 FYNNEI. V dropped 6 bases and J dropped 6 bases, with 12 bases sitting between them. This CDR3 contains 13 residues. The CDR3 here is CASRAVASNEQFF. Here the CDR3 DNA reads TGTGCCAGCAGAGCGGTAGCGTCCAATGAGCAGTTCTTC.

This chain links TRBV7-9 with TRBJ1-5, with a weak D call TRBD1 (6 bases). The CDR3 loop spans 15 amino acids. In germline, CDR1 is SEHNR, CDR2 FQNEAQ (reference sequence). Trimming cost V 1 base and J 1 base, with 8 bases left between them. CDR3 residues: CASSLVGGSNQPQHF. Written as DNA, the CDR3 is TGTGCCAGCAGCTTAGTTGGGGGCAGCAATCAGCCCCAGCATTTT.